The sequence of this T cell receptor beta chain was determined in a study of blood T cells in healthy people across ages. Each of the donors had roughly 9.4 milliliters of peripheral blood drawn into EDTA-treated Vacutainer tubes. Sample-barcoded 5' priming and a J-beta primer mix drove a second PCR of about 7 to 11 cycles. TCRdb ran MiXCR on the 5' RACE reads and lists one entry per CDR3 protein. The table includes roughly 830,000 distinct CDR3 sequences, under 80% detected once. Trimming took off 1 base at V and 1 base at J, with 7 bases between the two ends. The germline V gene encodes CDR1 LGHNA and CDR2 YSLEER. CDR3 length: 15 residues.

The source of this sequence is a man aged 30 to 45 in good health. The specimen sequenced was blood. J is TRBJ2-2 and V is TRBV4-3, with D perhaps matching TRBD1 (6 bases). CDR3 protein: CASSQGGQNTGELFF. CDR3 sequence (DNA): TGCGCCAGCAGCCAAGGGGGACAGAACACCGGGGAGCTGTTTTTT.